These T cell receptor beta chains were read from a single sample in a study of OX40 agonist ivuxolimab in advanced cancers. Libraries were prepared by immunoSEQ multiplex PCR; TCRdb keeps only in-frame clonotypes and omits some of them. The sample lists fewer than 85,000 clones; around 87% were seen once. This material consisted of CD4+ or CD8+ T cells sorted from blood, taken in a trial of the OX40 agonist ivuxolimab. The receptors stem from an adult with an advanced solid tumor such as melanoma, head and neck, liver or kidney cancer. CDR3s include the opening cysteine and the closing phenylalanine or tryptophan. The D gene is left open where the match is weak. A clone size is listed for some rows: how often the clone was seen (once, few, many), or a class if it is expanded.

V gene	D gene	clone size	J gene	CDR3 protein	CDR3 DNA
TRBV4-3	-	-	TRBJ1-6	CASSQQQDNSPLHF	TGCGCCAGCAGCCAACAGCAGGATAATTCACCCCTCCACTTT
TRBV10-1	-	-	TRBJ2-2	CASSEPGAANGELFF	TGCGCCAGCAGTGAGCCAGGGGCCGCGAACGGGGAGCTGTTTTTT
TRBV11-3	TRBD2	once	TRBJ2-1	CASRLAGTNEQFF	TGTGCCAGCAGACTAGCGGGCACGAATGAGCAGTTCTTC
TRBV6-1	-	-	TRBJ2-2	CASSEFVSAGGELFF	TGTGCCAGCAGTGAATTCGTTAGCGCGGGAGGGGAGCTGTTTTTT
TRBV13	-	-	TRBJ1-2	CASSYNRGGYTF	TGTGCCAGCAGCTATAACCGAGGGGGCTACACCTTC
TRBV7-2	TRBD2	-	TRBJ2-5	CASSLGTSGSETQYF	TGTGCCAGCAGCTTGGGGACTAGCGGGAGCGAGACCCAGTACTTC
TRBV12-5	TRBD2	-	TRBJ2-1	CASGAGTSSIDEQFF	TGTGCTAGTGGTGCCGGGACTAGCAGTATTGATGAGCAGTTCTTC
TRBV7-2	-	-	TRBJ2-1	CASSSLLALSYNEQFF	TGTGCCAGCAGCTCCCTACTAGCCCTCTCCTACAATGAGCAGTTCTTC
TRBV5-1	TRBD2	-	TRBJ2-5	CASSPGTSVETQYF	TGCGCCAGCAGCCCCGGGACTAGCGTTGAGACCCAGTACTTC
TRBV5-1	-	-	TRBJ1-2	CASSFATINYGYTF	TGCGCCAGCAGCTTTGCCACCATTAACTATGGCTACACCTTC
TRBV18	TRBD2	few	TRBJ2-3	CASSPRLAGGTDTQYF	TGTGCCAGCTCACCCCGTTTGGCGGGGGGCACAGATACGCAGTATTTT
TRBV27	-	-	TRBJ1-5	CASSLQSSNQPQHF	TGTGCCAGCAGTTTACAGTCTAGCAATCAGCCCCAGCATTTT
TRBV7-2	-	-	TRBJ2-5	CASRGPHTPTAETQYF	TGTGCCAGCAGGGGGCCACATACTCCGACTGCGGAGACCCAGTACTTC
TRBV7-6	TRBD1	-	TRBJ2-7	CASSLGTDKTYEQYF	TGTGCCAGCAGCCTGGGGACAGACAAAACCTACGAGCAGTACTTC
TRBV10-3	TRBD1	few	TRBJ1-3	CAIRRTGTSGNTIYF	TGTGCCATCAGACGGACAGGGACTTCTGGAAACACCATATATTTT
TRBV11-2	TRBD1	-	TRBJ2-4	CASSSPGQGRNIQYF	TGTGCCAGCAGCTCACCGGGACAGGGTCGAAACATTCAGTACTTC
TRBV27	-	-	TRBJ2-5	CASSLNGKTQYF	TGTGCCAGCAGTTTAAATGGGAAGACCCAGTACTTC
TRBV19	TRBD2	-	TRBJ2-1	CASTPLAGGPIEQFF	TGTGCCAGTACCCCACTAGCGGGGGGGCCGATTGAGCAGTTCTTC
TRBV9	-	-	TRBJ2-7	CASSVGQGTTYEQYF	TGTGCCAGCAGCGTAGGGCAGGGGACAACCTACGAGCAGTACTTC
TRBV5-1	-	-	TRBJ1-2	CASSLGPRGPYGYTF	TGCGCCAGCAGCTTGGGTCCGCGGGGGCCCTATGGCTACACCTTC
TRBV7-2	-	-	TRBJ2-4	CASSLAWGGGNIQYF	TGTGCCAGCAGCTTAGCCTGGGGAGGGGGGAACATTCAGTACTTC
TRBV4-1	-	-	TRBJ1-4	CASSQVIGEKLFF	TGCGCCAGCAGCCAAGTGATAGGGGAAAAACTGTTTTTT
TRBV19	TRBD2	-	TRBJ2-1	CASRNGGAAEQFF	TGTGCCAGTCGGAACGGGGGGGCCGCTGAGCAGTTCTTC
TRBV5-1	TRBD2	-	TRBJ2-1	CASSSQVLAGYNEQFF	TGCGCCAGCAGCTCCCAGGTACTAGCGGGTTACAATGAGCAGTTCTTC
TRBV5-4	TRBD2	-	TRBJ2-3	CASKRGGATDTQYF	TGTGCCAGCAAACGGGGGGGGGCCACAGATACGCAGTATTTT
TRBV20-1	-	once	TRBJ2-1	CSAIERKQFF	TGCAGTGCTATTGAGCGGAAGCAGTTCTTC
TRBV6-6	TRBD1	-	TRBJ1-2	CASSYPGGGSYGYTF	TGTGCCAGCAGTTACCCAGGGGGCGGAAGCTATGGCTACACCTTC
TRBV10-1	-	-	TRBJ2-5	CASSRQVQETQYF	TGCGCCAGCAGTAGGCAAGTCCAAGAGACCCAGTACTTC
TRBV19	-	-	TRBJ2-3	CATRRVVLDTQYF	TGTGCCACCAGGAGGGTCGTTCTGGATACGCAGTATTTT
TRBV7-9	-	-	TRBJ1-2	CASSLEAGNYGYTF	TGTGCCAGCAGCCTAGAGGCAGGGAACTATGGCTACACCTTC
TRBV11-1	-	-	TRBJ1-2	CASSLGQDYGYTF	TGTGCCAGCAGCCTCGGACAAGACTATGGCTACACCTTC
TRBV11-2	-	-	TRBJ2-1	CASSLRAASNEQFF	TGTGCCAGCAGTCTTCGGGCAGCTTCCAATGAGCAGTTCTTC
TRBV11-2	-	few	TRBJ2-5	CASSLIRTKGGETQYF	TGTGCCAGCAGCCTTATACGGACGAAAGGGGGAGAGACCCAGTACTTC
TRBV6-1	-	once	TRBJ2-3	CASSSSVTDTQYF	-
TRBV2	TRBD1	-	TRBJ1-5	CASSEARQGNQPQHF	TGTGCCAGCAGTGAAGCCCGACAGGGAAATCAGCCCCAGCATTTT
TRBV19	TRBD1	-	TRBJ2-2	CASSIPGQAGGELFF	TGTGCCAGTAGTATCCCGGGACAGGCGGGCGGGGAGCTGTTTTTT
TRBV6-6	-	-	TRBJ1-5	CASRQGLSNQPQHF	TGTGCCAGCAGACAGGGTTTAAGCAATCAGCCCCAGCATTTT
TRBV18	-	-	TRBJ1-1	CASSPRQGGGNTEAFF	TGTGCCAGCTCACCACGGCAGGGTGGGGGGAACACTGAAGCTTTCTTT
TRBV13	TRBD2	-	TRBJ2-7	CASSLLAGGPNDEQYF	TGTGCCAGCAGCTTACTGGCGGGAGGGCCAAACGACGAGCAGTACTTC
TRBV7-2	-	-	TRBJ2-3	CASSTRSGFTDTQYF	TGTGCCAGCAGCACCCGTAGCGGATTCACAGATACGCAGTATTTT
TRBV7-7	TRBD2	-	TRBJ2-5	CASSLTGGRQETQYF	TGTGCCAGCAGCTTAACGGGGGGGAGGCAAGAGACCCAGTACTTC
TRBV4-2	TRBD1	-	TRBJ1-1	CASSQDPGLRGQKAFF	TGTGCCAGCAGCCAAGACCCCGGACTGAGGGGGCAGAAAGCTTTCTTT
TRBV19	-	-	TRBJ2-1	CASSIGRQGNEQFF	TGTGCCAGTAGTATAGGAAGGCAGGGCAATGAGCAGTTCTTC